The 9 T cell receptor beta chains given below trace back to one sample, sequenced in a study of regulatory T cells in long-lasting Graves disease. Described time point: persistent/refractory GD, antithyroid drugs over 5 years with positive TRAb. Researchers made the TCR library from RNA that was extracted from PBMCs. Sequencing libraries for TCR beta were prepared with iRepertoire HTBI primers and Arm-PCR of CDR3 regions. Each CDR3 protein is one row after TCRdb ran MiXCR on the multiplex PCR reads. The sample carries 400,000 to 500,000 distinct CDR3 sequences, 20% to 25% recorded once. The sequencing here drew on peripheral blood mononuclear cells (PBMCs), taken when the disease was refractory, from a patient treated with antithyroid drugs. Receptor source: a female donor with Graves disease.

This clonotype showed up many times. The chain employs TRBV27 and TRBJ2-2; 11 bases fit TRBD2. The CDR3 runs 15 residues. V shed 8 bases, J shed 0 bases, and the junction held 2 bases outside the gene matches. Germline values: CDR1 MNHEY, CDR2 SMNVEV (reference sequence). The CDR3 spells CASCSGRANTGELFF. CDR3 DNA: TGTGCCAGCTGTAGCGGGAGGGCGAACACCGGGGAGCTGTTTTTT.

This clonotype was seen more than once but under ten times. The chain carries TRBV13 and TRBJ2-1, with D hard to call. This CDR3 contains 12 residues. The V end lost 5 bases, the J end lost 8 bases, and 10 bases lay between the germline ends. CDR1 PRHDT and CDR2 FYEKMQ come from the germline V gene (reference sequence). The CDR3 DNA reads as TGTGCCAGCAGCCTTAGCCAAGATGAGCAGTTCTTC. This sequence encodes CASSLSQDEQFF.

This clonotype was seen a handful of times. This chain uses TRBV5-1 with TRBJ2-7; a possible D gene is TRBD1 (6 bases). The CDR3 is made up of 16 amino acids. The V and J ends lost 0 bases and 6 bases respectively, with 19 bases between them. CDR1 SGHRS and CDR2 YFSETQ come from the germline V gene. This chain's CDR3 is CASSLEGYRAGGEQYF. For the CDR3, the DNA is TGCGCCAGCAGCTTGGAAGGGTACAGGGCAGGCGGCGAGCAGTACTTC.

In its sample, this clonotype was seen many times. This chain connects TRBV29-1 to TRBJ2-7; 7 bases are shared with TRBD1. The CDR3 has 11 amino acids. The ends lost 4 bases at V and 5 bases at J; junction bases unmatched: 2. From germline, CDR1 is SQVTM and CDR2 ANQGSEA. CDR3 in DNA: TGCAGCGTTGGAGACAGGGACGAGCAGTACTTC. Translating it yields CSVGDRDEQYF.

The gene calls are TRBV7-6 and TRBJ1-4; no clear D gene. The V end was cut by 2 bases, the J end by 5 bases, with 12 bases between. The CDR3 is 15 amino acids. CDR1 SGHVS and CDR2 FNYEAQ come from the germline V gene. The CDR3 DNA reads as TGTGCCAGCAGCTTATCCCAGGCCCAGAATGAAAAACTGTTTTTT. Protein: CASSLSQAQNEKLFF.

This clonotype has ten or more counts. V is TRBV27 and J is TRBJ1-5; D remains ambiguous. CDR1 is MNHEY and CDR2 is SMNVEV in the germline V gene (reference sequence). The CDR3 spans 13 residues. V was pared by 5 bases and J by 2 bases, with 7 bases between. CDR3 sequence: CASSPKGNQPQHF. The CDR3 DNA reads TGTGCCAGCAGTCCAAAGGGCAATCAGCCCCAGCATTTT.

On this clonotype itself: A much bigger clone sits one base away, suggesting this may be a read error. This chain connects TRBV6-5 to TRBJ1-5; the D is unclear. V lost 0 bases, J lost 3 bases, and 3 bases lay in between. The length of the CDR3 is 13 residues. Germline V gene lookup returns CDR1 MNHEY and CDR2 SVGAGI. The CDR3 protein is CASSYSNNQPQHF. The CDR3 coding sequence is TGTGCCAGCAGTTACTCGAACAATCAGCCCCAGCATTTT.

The sample holds many counts of this clonotype. The chain employs TRBV28 and TRBJ1-2; D is perhaps TRBD1 (5 bases). The CDR3 is made up of 14 amino acids. Looked up from germline, CDR1 is MDHEN and CDR2 is SYDVKM. The V end lost 6 bases, the J end lost 7 bases, and 18 bases lay between the germline ends. Here the CDR3 DNA reads TGTGCCAGCAGCCGGGGGGGAGGAGGGTCTGGCTACACCTTC. It encodes CASSRGGGGSGYTF.

This clonotype was seen ten or more times. This rearrangement joins TRBV2 to TRBJ1-2; unclear D gene. CDR1 is SNHLY, CDR2 FYNNEI, per germline. V was shortened by 6 bases and J by 8 bases, with 25 bases between the two germline ends. The CDR3 runs to 16 residues. CDR3 loop: CASRRDTVRGPEGYTF. The DNA of the CDR3 is TGTGCCAGCAGGAGGGATACGGTTCGGGGTCCGGAGGGCTACACCTTC.